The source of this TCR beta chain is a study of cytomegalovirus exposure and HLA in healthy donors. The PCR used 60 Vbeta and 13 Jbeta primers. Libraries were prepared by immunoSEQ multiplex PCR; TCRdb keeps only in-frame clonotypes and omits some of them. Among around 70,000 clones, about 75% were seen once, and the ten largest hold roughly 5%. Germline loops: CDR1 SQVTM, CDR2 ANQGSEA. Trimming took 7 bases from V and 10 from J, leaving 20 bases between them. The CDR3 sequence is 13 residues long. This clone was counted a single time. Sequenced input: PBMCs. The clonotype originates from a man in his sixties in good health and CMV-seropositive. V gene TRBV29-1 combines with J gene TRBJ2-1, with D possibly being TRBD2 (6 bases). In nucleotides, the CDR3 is TGCAGCGCGGATTTTCCCGGGGGTGGAGAGCAGTTCTTC. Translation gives CSADFPGGGEQFF.